These 5 T cell receptor beta chains were sequenced from one sample in a study of shared clonotypes between healthy human individuals. The repertoire was sequenced with immunoSEQ multiplex PCR; TCRdb's copy has only in-frame clones and lacks some. The sample has 500,000 to 650,000 clones; roughly 79% are singletons. Sequencing was carried out using PBMCs. All receptors come from a woman between 40 and 50 years old in good health. Some clones in this sample may be carry-over from other donors' samples.

About this clone: This may stem from a read error, because a much larger clone lies one nucleotide away. The V call is TRBV27, the J call TRBJ2-7, with 13 bases aligning to TRBD2. Germline V gene lookup returns CDR1 MNHEY and CDR2 SMNVEV (reference sequence). J lost 2 bases, V lost 6 bases, and 4 bases had no gene match. This CDR3 is built from 15 residues. CDR3 residues: CASSPGTSGTYEQYF. The DNA of the CDR3 is TGTGCCAGCAGCCCCGGGACTAGCGGGACCTACGAGCAGTACTTC.

J is TRBJ1-2 and V is TRBV5-4; TRBD1 is a possible D gene (6 bases). Trimming took off 5 bases at V and 4 bases at J, with 15 bases between the two ends. The CDR3 extends over 14 amino acids. Germline CDR1 reads SGHNT; CDR2 reads YYREEE (reference sequence). The CDR3 nucleotides read TGTGCCAGCAGGGCAAGGGGGTTTGGCTATGGCTACACCTTC. Encoded protein: CASRARGFGYGYTF.

Points on this clone: The junction shows a germline mismatch at one end, possibly a read error. The rearrangement uses TRBV28 and TRBJ2-7, with TRBD2 matching over 8 bases. The germline gives CDR1 MDHEN, CDR2 SYDVKM. The CDR3 loop spans 12 amino acids. CDR3 region: CASTNYPGLEDF. For the CDR3, the DNA is TGTGCCAGCACGAACTATCCGGGACTAGAAGACTTC.

The V and J genes are TRBV19 and TRBJ1-1, with D possibly being TRBD1 (6 bases). The V and J ends lost 7 bases and 1 base respectively, with 16 bases between them. Germline CDR1 LNHDA, CDR2 SQIVND (reference sequence). The CDR3 sequence is 15 residues long. CDR3: CASNDGGGANTEAFF. The CDR3 DNA reads TGTGCCAGTAATGACGGGGGGGGCGCGAACACTGAAGCTTTCTTT. Combining the CDR3 with reference TRBV19 and TRBJ1-1 gives the whole variable domain DGGITQSPKYLFRKEGQNVTLSCEQNLNHDAMYWYRQDPGQGLRLIYYSQIVNDFQKGDIAEGYSVSREKKESFPLTVTSAQKNPTAFYLCASNDGGGANTEAFFGQGTRLTVV.

CDR3 sequence: CASRRRTGGSSYEQYF. CDR3 DNA: TGTGCCAGCAGACGTCGCACAGGGGGTTCTAGTTACGAGCAGTACTTC. The rearrangement uses TRBV11-2 and TRBJ2-7; 8 bases agree with TRBD1. Germline V CDR1 and CDR2: SGHAT, FQNNGV. The CDR3 has 16 residues. Losses at the gene ends were 6 bases for V and 4 bases for J; bases not matched to a gene: 14.